The TCR beta chain under discussion was sequenced for a study of cytomegalovirus exposure and HLA in healthy donors. 60 Vbeta and 13 Jbeta primers were used in PCR. Profiled with immunoSEQ multiplex PCR; TCRdb holds only in-frame clones, not every one. In the table there are 98,000 or so clones, roughly three quarters of which are singletons. The CDR3 has 13 residues. The V gene's germline CDR1 is MNHNY and CDR2 SVGAGI (reference sequence). This receptor was obtained from a female donor in good health and CMV-seronegative. The specimen was PBMCs. The V and J genes are TRBV6-6 and TRBJ2-5, with D maybe TRBD2 (6 bases). The J call is doubtful: the DNA matches TRBJ2-7 better. CDR3 DNA sequence: TGTGCCAGCCTTTGGAGGGAGTGGGACGAGCAGTACTTC. Translation: CASLWREWDEQYF.